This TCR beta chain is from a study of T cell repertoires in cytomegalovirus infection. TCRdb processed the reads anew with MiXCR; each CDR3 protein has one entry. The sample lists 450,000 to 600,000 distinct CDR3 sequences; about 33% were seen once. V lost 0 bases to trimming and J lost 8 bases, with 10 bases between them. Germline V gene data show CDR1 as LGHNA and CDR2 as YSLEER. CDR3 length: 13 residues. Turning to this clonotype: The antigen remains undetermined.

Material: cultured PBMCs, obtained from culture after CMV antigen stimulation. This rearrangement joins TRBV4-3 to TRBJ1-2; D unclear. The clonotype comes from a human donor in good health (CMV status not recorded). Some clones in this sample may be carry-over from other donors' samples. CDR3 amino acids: CASSQDWRRGYTF. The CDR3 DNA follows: TGCGCCAGCAGCCAAGATTGGCGACGAGGCTACACCTTC.